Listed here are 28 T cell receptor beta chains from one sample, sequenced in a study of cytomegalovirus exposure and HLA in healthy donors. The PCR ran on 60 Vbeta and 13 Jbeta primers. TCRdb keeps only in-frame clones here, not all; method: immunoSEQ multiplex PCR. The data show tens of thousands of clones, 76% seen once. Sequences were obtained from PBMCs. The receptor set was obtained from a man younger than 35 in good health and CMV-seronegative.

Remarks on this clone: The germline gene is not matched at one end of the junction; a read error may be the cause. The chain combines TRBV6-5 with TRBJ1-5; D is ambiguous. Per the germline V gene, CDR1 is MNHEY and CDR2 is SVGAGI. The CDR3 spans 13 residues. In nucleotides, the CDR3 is TGTGCCAGCAGTTACGATAGCGATCAGCCCCAGCATTTT. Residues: CASSYDSDQPQHF.

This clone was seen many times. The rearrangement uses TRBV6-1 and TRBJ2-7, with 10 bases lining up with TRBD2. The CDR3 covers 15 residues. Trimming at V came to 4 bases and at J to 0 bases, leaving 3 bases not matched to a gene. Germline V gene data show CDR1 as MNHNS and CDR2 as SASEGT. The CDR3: CASSASGGGSYEQYF. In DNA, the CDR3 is TGTGCCAGCAGTGCTAGCGGGGGAGGCTCCTACGAGCAGTACTTC.

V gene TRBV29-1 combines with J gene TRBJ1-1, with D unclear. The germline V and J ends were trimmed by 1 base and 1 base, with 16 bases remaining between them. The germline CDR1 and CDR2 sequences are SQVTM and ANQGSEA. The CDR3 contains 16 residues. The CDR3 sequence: CSVEGGRNVRNTEAFF. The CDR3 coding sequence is TGCAGCGTTGAAGGAGGGAGGAACGTGAGGAACACTGAAGCTTTCTTT.

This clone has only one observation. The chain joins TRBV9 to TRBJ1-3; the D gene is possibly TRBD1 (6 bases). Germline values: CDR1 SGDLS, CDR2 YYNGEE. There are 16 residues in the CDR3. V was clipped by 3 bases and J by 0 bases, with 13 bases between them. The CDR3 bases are TGTGCCAGCAGCGCAGACAGGCTCCTCTCTGGAAACACCATATATTTT. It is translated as CASSADRLLSGNTIYF.

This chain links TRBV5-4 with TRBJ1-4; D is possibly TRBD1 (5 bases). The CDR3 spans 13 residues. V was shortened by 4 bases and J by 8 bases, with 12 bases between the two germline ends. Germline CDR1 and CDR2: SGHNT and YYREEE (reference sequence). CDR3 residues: CASSGGTEEKLFF. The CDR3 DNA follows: TGTGCCAGCAGCGGGGGGACGGAGGAAAAACTGTTTTTT.

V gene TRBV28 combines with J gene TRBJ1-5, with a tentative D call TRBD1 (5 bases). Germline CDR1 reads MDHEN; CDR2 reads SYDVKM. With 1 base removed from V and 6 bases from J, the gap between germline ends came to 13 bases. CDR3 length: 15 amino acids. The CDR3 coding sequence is TGTGCCAGCAGTTTATTTGGGCAGGGCTCTCAGCCCCAGCATTTT. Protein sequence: CASSLFGQGSQPQHF. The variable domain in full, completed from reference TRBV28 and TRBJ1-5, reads DVKVTQSSRYLVKRTGEKVFLECVQDMDHENMFWYRQDPGLGLRLIYFSYDVKMKEKGDIPEGYSVSREKKERFSLILESASTNQTSMYLCASSLFGQGSQPQHFGDGTRLSIL.

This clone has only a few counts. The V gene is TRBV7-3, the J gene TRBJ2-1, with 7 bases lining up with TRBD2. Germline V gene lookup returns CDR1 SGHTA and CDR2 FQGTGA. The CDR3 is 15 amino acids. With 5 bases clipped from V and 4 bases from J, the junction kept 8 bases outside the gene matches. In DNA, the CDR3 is TGTGCCAGCAGCGATGGACTAGGAGGTTACAATGAGCAGTTCTTC. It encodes CASSDGLGGYNEQFF.

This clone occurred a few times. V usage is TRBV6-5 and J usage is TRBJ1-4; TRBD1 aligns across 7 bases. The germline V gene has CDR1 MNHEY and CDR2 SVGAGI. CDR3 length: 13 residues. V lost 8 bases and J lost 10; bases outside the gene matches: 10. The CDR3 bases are TGTGCCAGCCGGACAGGCGCAGCCGGAAAACTGTTTTTT. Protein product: CASRTGAAGKLFF.

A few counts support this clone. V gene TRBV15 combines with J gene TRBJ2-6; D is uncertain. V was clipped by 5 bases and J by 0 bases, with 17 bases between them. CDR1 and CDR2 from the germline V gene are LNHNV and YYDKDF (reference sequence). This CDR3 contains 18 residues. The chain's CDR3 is CATSLLGQTYSGANVLTF. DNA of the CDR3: TGTGCCACCAGCCTTCTGGGTCAGACTTACTCTGGGGCCAACGTCCTGACTTTC.

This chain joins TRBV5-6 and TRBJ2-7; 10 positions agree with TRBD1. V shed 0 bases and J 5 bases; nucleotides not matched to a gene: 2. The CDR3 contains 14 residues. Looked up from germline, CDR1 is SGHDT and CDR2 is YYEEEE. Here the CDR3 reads CASSLGTGGNEQYF. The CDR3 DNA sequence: TGTGCCAGCAGCTTGGGGACAGGGGGAAACGAGCAGTACTTC. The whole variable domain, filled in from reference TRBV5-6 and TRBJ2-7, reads DAGVTQSPTHLIKTRGQQVTLRCSPKSGHDTVSWYQQALGQGPQFIFQYYEEEERQRGNFPDRFSGHQFPNYSSELNVNALLLGDSALYLCASSLGTGGNEQYFGPGTRLTVT.

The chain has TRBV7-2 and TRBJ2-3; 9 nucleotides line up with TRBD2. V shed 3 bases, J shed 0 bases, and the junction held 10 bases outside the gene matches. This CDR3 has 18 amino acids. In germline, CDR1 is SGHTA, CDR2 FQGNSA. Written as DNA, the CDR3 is TGTGCCAGCAGCTTTCGAGCTAGCGGGGACCCTAGCACAGATACGCAGTATTTT. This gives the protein CASSFRASGDPSTDTQYF.

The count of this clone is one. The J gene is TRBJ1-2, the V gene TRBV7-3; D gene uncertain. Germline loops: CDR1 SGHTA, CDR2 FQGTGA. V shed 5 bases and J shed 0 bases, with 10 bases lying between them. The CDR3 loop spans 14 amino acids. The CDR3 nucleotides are TGTGCCAGCAGCCACCCTACGGCTAACTATGGCTACACCTTC. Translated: CASSHPTANYGYTF.

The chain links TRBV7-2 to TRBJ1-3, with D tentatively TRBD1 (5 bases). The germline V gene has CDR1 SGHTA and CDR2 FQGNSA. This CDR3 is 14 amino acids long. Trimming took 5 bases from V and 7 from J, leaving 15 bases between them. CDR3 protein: CASSPQGPRNTIYF. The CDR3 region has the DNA TGTGCCAGCAGCCCCCAGGGCCCCCGGAACACCATATATTTT.

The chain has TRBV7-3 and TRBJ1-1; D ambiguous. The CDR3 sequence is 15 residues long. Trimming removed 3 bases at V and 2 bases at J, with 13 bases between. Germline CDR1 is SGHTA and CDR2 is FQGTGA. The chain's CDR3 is CASSLRLEPNTEAFF. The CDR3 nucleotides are TGTGCCAGCAGCTTGAGACTCGAACCCAACACTGAAGCTTTCTTT.

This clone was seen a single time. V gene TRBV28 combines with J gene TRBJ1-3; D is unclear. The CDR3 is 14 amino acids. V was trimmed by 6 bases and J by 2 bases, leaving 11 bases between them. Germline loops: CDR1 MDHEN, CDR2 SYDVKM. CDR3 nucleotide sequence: TGTGCCAGCAGCCGCCCGGGGACTGGAAACACCATATATTTT. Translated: CASSRPGTGNTIYF.

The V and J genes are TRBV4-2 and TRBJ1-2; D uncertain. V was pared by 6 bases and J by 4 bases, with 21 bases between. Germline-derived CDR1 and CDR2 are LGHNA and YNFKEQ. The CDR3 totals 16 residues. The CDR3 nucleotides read TGTGCCAGCAGTGTTGGCCAGGAGGGCTTTAGCTATGGCTACACCTTC. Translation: CASSVGQEGFSYGYTF.

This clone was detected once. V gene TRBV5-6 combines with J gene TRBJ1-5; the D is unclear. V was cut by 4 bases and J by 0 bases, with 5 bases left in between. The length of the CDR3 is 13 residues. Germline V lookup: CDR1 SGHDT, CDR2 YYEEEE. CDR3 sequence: CASSLYSNQPQHF. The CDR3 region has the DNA TGTGCCAGCAGCCTGTATAGCAATCAGCCCCAGCATTTT.

The CDR3 nucleotides read TGTGCCAGCAGTGCCCCGGGACAGGGGGCGCGAGTCCTCCTCGCAAGCACAGATACGCAGTATTTT. Protein sequence: CASSAPGQGARVLLASTDTQYF. The chain has TRBV6-8 and TRBJ2-3, with 12 bases identical to TRBD1. This CDR3 has 22 residues. Germline CDR1 and CDR2: MNHGY and SAAAGT. The ends lost 5 bases at V and 0 bases at J; junction bases unmatched: 21.

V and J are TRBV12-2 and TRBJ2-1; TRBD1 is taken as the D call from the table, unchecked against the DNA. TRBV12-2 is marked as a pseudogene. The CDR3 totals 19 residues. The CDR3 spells CASRLAWARGPKSYNEQFF. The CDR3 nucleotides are TGTGCAAGTCGCTTAGCTTGGGCCAGGGGCCCAAAGTCCTACAATGAGCAGTTCTTC.

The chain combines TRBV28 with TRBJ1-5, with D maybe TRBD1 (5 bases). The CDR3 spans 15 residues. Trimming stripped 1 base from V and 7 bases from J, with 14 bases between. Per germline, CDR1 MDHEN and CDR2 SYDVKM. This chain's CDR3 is CASSLSGIGNQPQHF. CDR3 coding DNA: TGTGCCAGCAGTTTATCAGGGATTGGTAACCAGCCCCAGCATTTT.

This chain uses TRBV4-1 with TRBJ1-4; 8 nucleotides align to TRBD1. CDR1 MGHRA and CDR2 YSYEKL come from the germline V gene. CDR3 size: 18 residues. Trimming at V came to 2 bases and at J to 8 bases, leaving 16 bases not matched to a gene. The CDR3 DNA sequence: TGCGCCAGCAGCCAATCACCCGGACAGGGCGGGTTCTACGAAAAACTGTTTTTT. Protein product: CASSQSPGQGGFYEKLFF.

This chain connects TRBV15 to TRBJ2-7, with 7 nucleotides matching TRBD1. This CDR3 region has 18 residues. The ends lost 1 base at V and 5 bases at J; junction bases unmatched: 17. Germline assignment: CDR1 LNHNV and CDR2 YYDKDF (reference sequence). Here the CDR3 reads CATSRGAGFTGVGNEQYV. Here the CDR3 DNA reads TGTGCCACCAGCAGAGGGGCCGGGTTCACAGGGGTCGGTAACGAGCAGTACGTC.

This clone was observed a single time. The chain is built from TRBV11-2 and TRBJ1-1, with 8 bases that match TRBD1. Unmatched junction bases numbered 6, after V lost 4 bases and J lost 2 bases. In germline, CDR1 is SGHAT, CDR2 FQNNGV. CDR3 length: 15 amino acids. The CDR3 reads CASSSSDRVNTEAFF. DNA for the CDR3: TGTGCCAGCAGCTCCTCGGACAGGGTTAACACTGAAGCTTTCTTT.

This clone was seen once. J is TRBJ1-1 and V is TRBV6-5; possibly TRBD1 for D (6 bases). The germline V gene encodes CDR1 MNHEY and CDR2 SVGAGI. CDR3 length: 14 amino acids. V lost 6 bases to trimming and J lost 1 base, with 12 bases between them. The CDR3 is CASSPGTQNTEAFF. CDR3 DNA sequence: TGTGCCAGCAGCCCCGGGACACAGAACACTGAAGCTTTCTTT.

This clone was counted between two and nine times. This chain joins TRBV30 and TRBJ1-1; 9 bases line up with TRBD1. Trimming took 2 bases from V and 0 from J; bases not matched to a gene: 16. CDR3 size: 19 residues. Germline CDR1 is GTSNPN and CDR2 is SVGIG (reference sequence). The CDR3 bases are TGTGCCTGGAGTACACCGGGACAGGGACTGTATTTTCTGAACACTGAAGCTTTCTTT. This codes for CAWSTPGQGLYFLNTEAFF.

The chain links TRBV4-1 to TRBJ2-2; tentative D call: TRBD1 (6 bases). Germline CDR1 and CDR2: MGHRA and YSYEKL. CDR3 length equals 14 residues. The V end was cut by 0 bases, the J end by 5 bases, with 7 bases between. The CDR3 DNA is TGCGCCAGCAGCCAAGATACAGGGACCGGGGAGCTGTTTTTT. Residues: CASSQDTGTGELFF.

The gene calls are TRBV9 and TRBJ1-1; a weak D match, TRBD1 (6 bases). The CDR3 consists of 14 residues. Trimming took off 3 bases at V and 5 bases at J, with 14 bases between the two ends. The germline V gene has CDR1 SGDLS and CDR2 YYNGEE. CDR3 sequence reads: CASSADQGWTEAFF. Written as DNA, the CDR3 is TGTGCCAGCAGCGCCGACCAGGGGTGGACTGAAGCTTTCTTT.

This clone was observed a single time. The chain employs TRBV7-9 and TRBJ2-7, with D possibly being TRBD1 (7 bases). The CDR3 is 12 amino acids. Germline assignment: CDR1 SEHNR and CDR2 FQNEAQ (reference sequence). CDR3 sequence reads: CSSGGRTYEQYV. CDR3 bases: TGTTCATCAGGGGGGAGGACCTACGAGCAGTACGTC.